A selection of T cell receptor beta chains follows, all from one sample in a study of shared clonotypes between healthy human individuals. Using immunoSEQ multiplex PCR, the repertoire was profiled, and TCRdb retains in-frame clones only, with some absent. There are roughly 650,000 clones in the sample; around 96% occur only once, and about 0.12% lies in the top ten. The sample consisted of naive CD8+ T cells sorted from blood. Receptor source: a woman aged 25 to 39 in good health. The conserved cysteine and the conserved F or W are not part of the CDR3 here. A D gene is named only where the DNA matches it firmly. Expanded clones get a size class; other rows say once, few or many, or leave the size out.

CDR3aa | v_gene | d_gene | len | abundance
SGRIQETQY | TRBV29-1 | - | 9 | -
AWSTGQGSDEKLF | TRBV30 | TRBD1 | 13 | -
ASSEYVRSYEQY | TRBV6-1 | - | 12 | -
ASSSSGNEQY | TRBV13 | - | 10 | -
ASSLSGTGAGQY | TRBV27 | - | 12 | -
ASSDFKSTGNHYGYT | TRBV6-1 | TRBD1 | 15 | -
ASSLDRGLIYGYT | TRBV5-5 | TRBD1 | 13 | -
ASSLQGAYGYT | TRBV5-4 | - | 11 | -
AWSVGSGYNEQF | TRBV30 | - | 12 | -
ASSPSGTSGYYNEQF | TRBV27 | TRBD2 | 15 | -
ASSQVDRAEAF | TRBV4-1 | TRBD1 | 11 | -
ASSPSRVTEAF | TRBV7-9 | - | 11 | -
ASSIAGVVEQY | TRBV19 | - | 11 | -
ASSEVGRASYEQY | TRBV6-1 | TRBD2 | 13 | -
ASSLGQGLLEQY | TRBV27 | TRBD1 | 12 | -
ASSSVVRVATYEQY | TRBV28 | - | 14 | -
ASSPTHFVEYYGYT | TRBV28 | - | 14 | -
ASSFGGGSSYEQY | TRBV27 | TRBD2 | 13 | -
ASSSGLAGVGDTQY | TRBV7-8 | TRBD2 | 14 | -
ASSQGTELGEQF | TRBV4-1 | - | 12 | -
ASNRARWGAF | TRBV6-8 | - | 10 | -
ASSLTPDRAEKLF | TRBV27 | TRBD1 | 13 | -
ASSSDGLQYGYT | TRBV6-5 | - | 12 | few
ASSSVGYTEAF | TRBV5-1 | - | 11 | -
ASSALAGGSYNEQF | TRBV9 | TRBD2 | 14 | -
ASSLSVDRYLHPEAF | TRBV28 | - | 15 | -
ASSLDRPSTDTQY | TRBV11-2 | - | 13 | -
ASSPLLSPHNEQF | TRBV6-5 | - | 13 | -
ASSTGQGGVNTDTQY | TRBV28 | TRBD1 | 15 | -
ASSQGNHEQY | TRBV7-9 | - | 10 | -
ASRAGTRYEQF | TRBV6-1 | TRBD2 | 11 | -
ASSQEDTDGKNIQY | TRBV4-2 | - | 14 | -
ASSFGGGGRNEQF | TRBV27 | - | 13 | -
ASSLGDRTSNEQY | TRBV11-2 | TRBD2 | 13 | -
ASSDSGVQYEQY | TRBV6-5 | - | 12 | -
ASSSTGTHEQF | TRBV27 | - | 11 | once
ASSLAWGAGELF | TRBV7-8 | - | 12 | -
ASSYAPGGSPPYEQY | TRBV4-1 | TRBD2 | 15 | -
ASSIPDRGLQPQH | TRBV19 | TRBD1 | 13 | -
ASSQDVAGTGSYEQY | TRBV4-1 | - | 15 | -
ASSAGTGLIMNTEAF | TRBV13 | TRBD1 | 15 | -
ASSFTSHSSYEQY | TRBV11-2 | - | 13 | -
ATSGDRLNTEAF | TRBV15 | - | 12 | -